These 9 T cell receptor beta chains were all obtained from the same sample, sequenced in a study of blood T cell repertoires in COVID-19. Here immunoSEQ multiplex PCR was the method, and the copy in TCRdb shows in-frame clones only, minus some. The sample carries some 270,000 clones, about nine tenths recorded once. Sequencing was carried out using PBMCs or T cells enriched from blood (not recorded which). The receptor set was obtained from a woman aged 55-75 years who had recovered from COVID-19.

This clone was counted once. Here the CDR3 DNA reads TGCGCCAGCAGCTTGCGACTAGCGGGAGGACTTGCTGAGCAGTTCTTC. This sequence encodes CASSLRLAGGLAEQFF. This chain uses TRBV5-1 with TRBJ2-1; the match to TRBD2 covers 13 bases. Per germline, CDR1 SGHRS and CDR2 YFSETQ. The CDR3 extends over 16 amino acids. J lost 9 bases, V lost 1 base, and 7 bases had no gene match. Filled out from reference TRBV5-1 and TRBJ2-1, the complete variable domain reads KAGVTQTPRYLIKTRGQQVTLSCSPISGHRSVSWYQQTPGQGLQFLFEYFSETQRNKGNFPGRFSGRQFSNSRSEMNVSTLELGDSALYLCASSLRLAGGLAEQFFGPGTRLTVL.

CDR3 sequence reads: CASSGQGVGNEQFF. The CDR3 DNA is TGTGCCAGTAGTGGACAGGGCGTGGGGAATGAGCAGTTCTTC. The rearrangement links TRBV19 to TRBJ2-1; 8 nucleotides line up with TRBD1. This CDR3 is built from 14 residues. V lost 5 bases and J lost 7; bases outside the gene matches: 7. In germline, CDR1 is LNHDA, CDR2 SQIVND (reference sequence).

The chain employs TRBV4-1 and TRBJ2-5; the D is unclear. In germline, CDR1 is MGHRA, CDR2 YSYEKL. This CDR3 contains 13 residues. V lost 1 base and J lost 4, with 7 bases in between. Here the CDR3 reads CASSQVLVETQYF. The DNA of the CDR3 is TGCGCCAGCAGCCAAGTCCTAGTAGAGACCCAGTACTTC.

The chain joins TRBV7-8 to TRBJ1-1; TRBD1 is a possible D gene (5 bases). This CDR3 contains 14 residues. CDR1 is SGHVS and CDR2 is FQNEAQ in the germline V gene. Trimming removed 3 bases from V and 4 bases from J, with 12 bases in between. The CDR3 DNA is TGTGCCAGCAGCTTTGCGGGGGGTCGCACTGAAGCTTTCTTT. Encoded protein: CASSFAGGRTEAFF.

The rearrangement links TRBV28 to TRBJ1-6; the match to TRBD1 covers 9 bases. The CDR3 is made up of 14 amino acids. The V gene end was trimmed by 5 bases and the J gene end by 8 bases; junction bases not matched to a gene: 4. Germline assignment: CDR1 MDHEN and CDR2 SYDVKM. The CDR3 region has the DNA TGTGCCAGCAGTACAGGGACAGGGCATTCACCCCTCCACTTT. Translation gives CASSTGTGHSPLHF.

In its sample, this clone was seen once. This chain joins TRBV4-2 and TRBJ2-1, with 11 bases identical to TRBD1. This CDR3 has 15 amino acids. J lost 3 bases, V lost 3 bases, and 1 base had no gene match. The V gene's germline CDR1 is LGHNA and CDR2 YNFKEQ. CDR3 DNA sequence: TGTGCCAGCAGCCAGGGACAGGGGGTCTACAATGAGCAGTTCTTC. Translated, it gives CASSQGQGVYNEQFF.

This chain uses TRBV12-5 with TRBJ2-3; the match to TRBD2 covers 8 bases. The V gene's germline CDR1 is LGHNT and CDR2 FRNRAP. CDR3 size: 18 residues. V lost 1 base to trimming and J lost 0 bases; unmatched junction nucleotides: 9. The DNA of the CDR3 is TGTGCTAGTGGTTTGGGGATCCTTAGCGGGGCGAGCACAGATACGCAGTATTTT. This translates into CASGLGILSGASTDTQYF.

The rearrangement joins TRBV11-1 to TRBJ2-5; D is perhaps TRBD1 (6 bases). The CDR3 length is 15 residues. V lost 0 bases to trimming and J lost 5 bases, with 13 bases between them. From germline, CDR1 is SGHAT and CDR2 FQDESV (reference sequence). The CDR3, as DNA: TGTGCCAGCAGCTTAGCTGGACAGTCCAGGGAGACCCAGTACTTC. The encoded protein is CASSLAGQSRETQYF.

V usage is TRBV9 and J usage is TRBJ2-7, with D tentatively TRBD2 (5 bases). Per the germline V gene, CDR1 is SGDLS and CDR2 is YYNGEE. The CDR3 loop spans 15 amino acids. Trimming removed 5 bases from V and 4 bases from J, with 19 bases in between. CDR3 DNA: TGTGCCAGCAGTCTGGCCCCTAGCTTACAATACGAGCAGTACTTC. Encoded protein: CASSLAPSLQYEQYF.